The clone carrying this T cell receptor beta chain has more than one count but fewer than ten. The sample originates from a study of identical twins. TCRdb redid the calling of the 5' RACE reads with MiXCR, one entry per CDR3 protein. The profile shows a few hundred thousand distinct CDR3 sequences, more than 9% of them singletons. The data also belong to a second study, concerning yellow fever vaccine responses in identical twins.

This TCR was recovered from a woman in her late teens or twenties in good health. The sequencing input was PBMCs.

For the CDR3, the DNA is TGCGCCAGCAGCTCAGGGGACTCCACAGATACGCAGTATTTT. This gives the protein CASSSGDSTDTQYF. The chain has TRBV5-1 and TRBJ2-3; D could derive from TRBD1 or TRBD2 (6 bases each). V was cut by 3 bases and J by 2 bases, with 10 bases left in between. Germline CDR1 and CDR2: SGHRS and YFSETQ. This CDR3 has 14 residues.